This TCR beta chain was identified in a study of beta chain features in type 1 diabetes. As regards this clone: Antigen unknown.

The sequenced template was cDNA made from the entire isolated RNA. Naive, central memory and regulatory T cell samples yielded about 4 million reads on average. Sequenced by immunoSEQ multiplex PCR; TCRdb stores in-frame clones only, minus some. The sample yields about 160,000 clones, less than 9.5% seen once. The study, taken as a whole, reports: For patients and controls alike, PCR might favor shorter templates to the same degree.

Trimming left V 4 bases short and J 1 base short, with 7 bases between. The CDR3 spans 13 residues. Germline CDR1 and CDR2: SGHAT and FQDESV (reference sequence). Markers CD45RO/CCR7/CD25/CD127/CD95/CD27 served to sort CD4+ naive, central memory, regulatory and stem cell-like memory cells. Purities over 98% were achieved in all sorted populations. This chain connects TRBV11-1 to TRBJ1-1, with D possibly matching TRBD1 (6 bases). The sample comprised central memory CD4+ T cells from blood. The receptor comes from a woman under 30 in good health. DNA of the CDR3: TGTGCCAGCAGCTCGGGACAGAACACTGAAGCTTTCTTT. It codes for CASSSGQNTEAFF.